The present TCR beta chain was sequenced within a study of T cells in Graves' hyperthyroidism and ophthalmopathy. This clonotype was seen only a few times. Trimming shortened V by 5 bases and J by 3 bases, and 14 bases separated the two germline ends. The CDR3 is made up of 13 amino acids. CDR1 is DFQATT, CDR2 SNEGSKA, per germline (reference sequence). Amplification targeted TCR beta CDR3 regions from RNA transcripts. The HTBI primer set was used in a first-round RT-PCR of the TCR CDR3. TCRdb reprocessed the multiplex PCR reads with MiXCR, giving one entry per CDR3 protein. The sample lists about 270,000 distinct CDR3 sequences; 20% to 25% were seen once.

This clonotype was obtained from a man between 25 and 39 years old with Graves' ophthalmopathy. This rearrangement joins TRBV20-1 to TRBJ2-7; no firm D call. Sequences were obtained from blood. DNA of the CDR3: TGCAGTGCTGTGGGTAATATACGCTACGAGCAGTACTTC. Protein: CSAVGNIRYEQYF.